The T cell receptor beta chain described here comes from a study of monozygotic twins with inflammatory bowel disease. CDR1 is MNHNY and CDR2 is SVGAGI in the germline V gene (reference sequence). This CDR3 has 13 residues. The UMIs carried a 6-nucleotide sample barcode, and they were added by template switching. TCRalpha and TCRbeta cDNA was put through two nested PCRs of roughly 17 and 9 cycles. From the 5' RACE reads, TCRdb lists one entry per CDR3 protein and no DNA. Recorded here are 150,000 to 200,000 distinct CDR3 sequences; the top ten clones represent approximately 7%. Findings and limits, study-wide: Whereas healthy co-twins had higher TCRbeta diversity (inverse Simpson), IBD patients had lower diversity.

Comments on this clonotype: The antigen is unknown.

After skipping T cell sorting, the authors isolated total RNA from whole blood. The V call is TRBV6-6, the J call TRBJ2-5. The material sequenced was blood. This TCR came from a human donor with ulcerative colitis or Crohn's disease, or a healthy co-twin of an affected twin (not recorded which). This chain's CDR3 is CASSPDEKETQYF.